Shown below are 21 T cell receptor beta chains from a single sample sequenced in a study of T cells in Graves' hyperthyroidism and ophthalmopathy. Amplified TCR beta CDR3 regions came from RNA transcripts. An initial round of RT-PCR targeting the TCR CDR3 relied on the HTBI primer set. Via MiXCR, TCRdb re-called the multiplex PCR reads, giving one row per CDR3 protein. The repertoire holds 500,000 to 650,000 distinct CDR3 sequences, with 13% to 15% as singletons. The sequencing input was blood. These receptor sequences come from a middle-aged woman with Graves' hyperthyroidism.

This clonotype was counted a few times. V is TRBV10-1 and J is TRBJ2-1; D gene ambiguous. The CDR3 extends over 15 amino acids. V was trimmed by 1 base and J by 2 bases, leaving 9 bases between them. Germline V lookup: CDR1 WNHNN, CDR2 SYGVQD (reference sequence). CDR3 amino acids: CASSELGSPYNEQFF. In nucleotides, the CDR3 is TGCGCCAGCAGTGAGTTAGGGTCCCCCTACAATGAGCAGTTCTTC.

This clonotype was observed a handful of times. The chain recombines TRBV20-1 with TRBJ1-3; no clear D gene. Germline V gene data show CDR1 as DFQATT and CDR2 as SNEGSKA (reference sequence). The length of the CDR3 is 12 residues. V lost 7 bases to trimming and J lost 5 bases, with 12 bases between them. The CDR3 spells CSVKGPRNTIYF. The CDR3 DNA follows: TGCAGTGTCAAGGGTCCGCGAAACACCATATATTTT.

Only a few counts were recorded for this clonotype. An end of the junction does not agree with germline; a read error may underlie this. This rearrangement joins TRBV7-9 to TRBJ1-1, with a possible D match to TRBD1 (6 bases). CDR1 and CDR2 (germline): SEHNR, FQNEAQ (reference sequence). CDR3 length: 14 amino acids. CDR3 residues: CVSSFLEGQPPAFF. As DNA, the CDR3 is TGTGTCAGCAGCTTCCTTGAGGGACAACCTCCCGCTTTCTTT.

This clonotype was counted at least ten times. The chain joins TRBV7-3 to TRBJ2-6; D not certain. Trimming pared 5 bases from V and 0 bases from J, leaving 14 bases between. The length of the CDR3 is 17 residues. CDR1 and CDR2 from the germline V gene are SGHTA and FQGTGA. In DNA form, the CDR3 reads TGTGCCAGCAGCCCCCCCATGGGATCCTCTGGGGCCAACGTCCTGACTTTC. It translates to CASSPPMGSSGANVLTF.

The chain recombines TRBV5-1 with TRBJ2-7; 13 bases align to TRBD2. J lost 3 bases, V lost 1 base, and 7 bases had no gene match. The V gene's germline CDR1 is SGHRS and CDR2 YFSETQ. CDR3 length equals 17 residues. The chain's CDR3 is CASSLTGGLAGLYEQYF. The CDR3 bases are TGCGCCAGCAGCTTGACAGGGGGACTAGCGGGACTCTACGAGCAGTACTTC.

In its sample, this clonotype was seen many times. The rearrangement uses TRBV7-8 and TRBJ1-4; D remains ambiguous. This CDR3 has 13 residues. Per germline, CDR1 SGHVS and CDR2 FQNEAQ. The V end was cut by 4 bases, the J end by 11 bases, with 14 bases between. The CDR3 DNA reads TGTGCCAGCAGCTCGCCTATCCAGCCCAAACTGTTTTTT. As protein: CASSSPIQPKLFF.

This clonotype was seen ten or more times. The rearrangement uses TRBV11-2 and TRBJ2-6; no firm D call. Germline CDR1 is SGHAT and CDR2 is FQNNGV. CDR3 length: 12 residues. The V end lost 6 bases, the J end lost 4 bases, and 4 bases lay between the germline ends. The CDR3 DNA reads as TGTGCCAGCAGTCGGGGGGCCAACGTCCTGACTTTC. Its protein is CASSRGANVLTF.

The chain carries TRBV5-4 and TRBJ1-5; D uncertain. CDR1 is SGHNT, CDR2 YYREEE, per germline (reference sequence). This CDR3 has 13 residues. The V end lost 1 base, the J end lost 5 bases, and 7 bases lay between the germline ends. The CDR3 DNA sequence: TGTGCCAGCAGCTTGTCTTGGGATCAGCCCCAGCATTTT. This translates into CASSLSWDQPQHF.

The V and J genes are TRBV28 and TRBJ1-4; 9 bases agree with TRBD1. The CDR3 covers 15 residues. The V and J ends lost 10 bases and 3 bases, in that order; junction bases with no gene match: 9. Germline V gene sequence: CDR1 MDHEN, CDR2 SYDVKM. The CDR3, as DNA: TGTGCCATCCAGACAGGGGGAAAGGCTAATGAAAAACTGTTTTTT. Protein: CAIQTGGKANEKLFF.

This clonotype was counted a few times. This sequence joins TRBV15 and TRBJ2-7, with D possibly matching TRBD1 (6 bases). Germline loops: CDR1 LNHNV, CDR2 YYDKDF (reference sequence). The CDR3 spans 18 residues. V shed 0 bases and J shed 1 base, with 19 bases lying between them. The CDR3 DNA is TGTGCCACCAGCAGAGATTTGGGGGAACGCCAGGGGTCCTACGAGCAGTACTTC. Translating gives CATSRDLGERQGSYEQYF. The full variable domain, with the rest looked up from reference TRBV15 and TRBJ2-7, is DAMVIQNPRYQVTQFGKPVTLSCSQTLNHNVMYWYQQKSSQAPKLLFHYYDKDFNNEADTPDNFQSRRPNTSFCFLDIRSPGLGDTAMYLCATSRDLGERQGSYEQYFGPGTRLTVT.

The V and J genes are TRBV24-1 and TRBJ2-1; TRBD2 is a possible D gene (6 bases). This CDR3 is 16 amino acids long. Germline CDR1 and CDR2: KGHDR and SFDVKD. With 5 bases removed from V and 8 bases from J, the gap between germline ends came to 21 bases. CDR3 amino acids: CATSGGVTKLGDEQFF. CDR3 DNA: TGTGCCACCAGTGGCGGGGTTACAAAGCTAGGGGATGAGCAGTTCTTC.

Ten or more counts support this clonotype. The J gene is TRBJ2-5, the V gene TRBV20-1; D may correspond to TRBD1 or TRBD2 (5 bases each). V was pared by 1 base and J by 5 bases, with 8 bases between. This CDR3 spans 12 amino acids. Germline V CDR1 and CDR2: DFQATT, SNEGSKA (reference sequence). The CDR3 sequence: CSARAGRETQYF. CDR3 nucleotides: TGCAGTGCTAGAGCGGGACGGGAGACCCAGTACTTC.

The table lists this clonotype with many counts. The genes are TRBV20-1 and TRBJ2-7; 7 nucleotides align to TRBD2. Germline CDR1 is DFQATT and CDR2 is SNEGSKA (reference sequence). The CDR3 length is 14 residues. The V gene end was trimmed by 6 bases and the J gene end by 0 bases; junction bases not matched to a gene: 8. The chain's CDR3 is CSASSGSSSYEQYF. The CDR3 DNA follows: TGCAGTGCAAGTAGCGGGTCCAGCTCCTACGAGCAGTACTTC.

There are many counts of this clonotype. The V and J genes are TRBV28 and TRBJ2-7, with 8 bases fitting TRBD1. The CDR3 loop spans 17 amino acids. The germline gives CDR1 MDHEN, CDR2 SYDVKM. The junction had 11 bases not matched to a gene; V was cut back by 1 base and J by 3 bases. The CDR3 DNA follows: TGTGCCAGCAGTTTATCGAGGGACAGGATAACGGGCTACGAGCAGTACTTC. This encodes CASSLSRDRITGYEQYF. The whole variable domain, remainder taken from reference TRBV28 and TRBJ2-7, is DVKVTQSSRYLVKRTGEKVFLECVQDMDHENMFWYRQDPGLGLRLIYFSYDVKMKEKGDIPEGYSVSREKKERFSLILESASTNQTSMYLCASSLSRDRITGYEQYFGPGTRLTVT.

Many counts were recorded for this clonotype. The chain employs TRBV5-5 and TRBJ2-7, with 7 bases fitting TRBD1. This CDR3 region has 13 residues. The V gene's germline CDR1 is SGHKS and CDR2 YYEKEE (reference sequence). The V segment lost 4 bases and the J segment 7 bases; nucleotides outside the gene matches: 8. DNA for the CDR3: TGTGCCAGCAGCCTACTGACAGGGCCAGAGCAGTACTTC. Translation: CASSLLTGPEQYF.

V gene TRBV19 combines with J gene TRBJ1-1; D is possibly TRBD1 (5 bases). This CDR3 has 12 residues. Trimming removed 5 bases at V and 7 bases at J, with 11 bases between. Germline-derived CDR1 and CDR2 are LNHDA and SQIVND (reference sequence). The CDR3 DNA follows: TGTGCCAGTAGTTCTGAGACAGTTGAAGCTTTCTTT. As protein: CASSSETVEAFF.

This clonotype was counted many times. J is TRBJ1-5 and V is TRBV2; D may be TRBD1 (5 bases). Germline V gives CDR1 SNHLY, CDR2 FYNNEI. V lost 6 bases and J lost 4, with 13 bases in between. The CDR3 loop spans 14 amino acids. The CDR3 here is CASREGPGNQPQHF. CDR3 nucleotide sequence: TGTGCCAGCAGGGAGGGGCCGGGAAATCAGCCCCAGCATTTT.

The table lists this clonotype with many counts. CDR3 DNA: TGTGCCAGCAGGAAGACAGAGGGGCCCGAAAAACTGTTTTTT. Translated: CASRKTEGPEKLFF. This chain links TRBV7-9 with TRBJ1-4; D may be TRBD1 (5 bases). Germline V gene lookup returns CDR1 SEHNR and CDR2 FQNEAQ (reference sequence). The CDR3 is 14 residues long. Trimming pared 6 bases from V and 8 bases from J, leaving 16 bases between.

This clonotype has more than one count but fewer than ten. CDR3 nucleotide sequence: TGTGCCAGCAGTTTAACCCCGGGGGAGCTGTTTTTT. This codes for CASSLTPGELFF. J is TRBJ2-2 and V is TRBV12-3 or TRBV12-4; the D is unclear. Trimming left V 2 bases short and J 8 bases short, with 6 bases between. The CDR3 consists of 12 residues.

V gene TRBV20-1 combines with J gene TRBJ1-3; TRBD1 might be the D (6 bases). V lost 0 bases, J lost 2 bases, and 14 bases lay in between. Germline loops: CDR1 DFQATT, CDR2 SNEGSKA (reference sequence). The CDR3 is 16 amino acids. The CDR3 DNA reads as TGCAGTGCTAGAGATTCCCAGGGGAATGCTGGAAACACCATATATTTT. It specifies CSARDSQGNAGNTIYF.

This clonotype came up many times. J is TRBJ1-1 and V is TRBV20-1; D gene unclear. V shed 2 bases and J shed 0 bases, with 10 bases lying between them. Germline CDR1 reads DFQATT; CDR2 reads SNEGSKA (reference sequence). The CDR3 spans 14 residues. This chain's CDR3 is CSARIGGLNTEAFF. CDR3 DNA sequence: TGCAGTGCTAGAATTGGAGGGCTGAACACTGAAGCTTTCTTT.